A single sample gave rise to the 24 T cell receptor beta chains below, sequenced in a study of spatial heterogeneity in lung cancer. Time point of the sample: blood at routine non-recurrence follow-up after resection. Tumor, nontumor lung or frozen PBMC supplied whole RNA that was sequenced unsorted. MiXCR was run by TCRdb on the 5' RACE reads, yielding one entry per CDR3 protein. The table has about 120,000 distinct CDR3 sequences, less than 15% seen once. Sequenced material: PBMCs, taken at follow-up. These receptors came from a male donor with early-stage non-small cell lung cancer.

The J gene is TRBJ1-1, the V gene TRBV5-1; D call uncertain. The V end was cut by 2 bases, the J end by 1 base, with 6 bases between. Germline lookup yields CDR1 SGHRS and CDR2 YFSETQ. CDR3 length: 13 amino acids. CDR3 protein: CASSFLRNTEAFF. Here the CDR3 DNA reads TGCGCCAGCAGCTTCCTCAGGAACACTGAAGCTTTCTTT.

This clonotype was seen a few times. The chain is built from TRBV6-1 and TRBJ2-3; a possible D gene is TRBD2 (5 bases). Germline V gives CDR1 MNHNS, CDR2 SASEGT. Trimming left V 6 bases short and J 0 bases short, with 10 bases between. This CDR3 is 14 amino acids long. In nucleotides, the CDR3 is TGTGCCAGCAGGAGGGCGGATAGCACAGATACGCAGTATTTT. It yields the protein CASRRADSTDTQYF.

The chain recombines TRBV4-3 with TRBJ2-3; D gene unclear. Between the trimmed V and J ends, which lost 3 bases and 0 bases, there was a span of 10 bases. The CDR3 sequence is 15 residues long. Germline V gene data show CDR1 as LGHNA and CDR2 as YSLEER. CDR3 coding DNA: TGCGCCAGCAGCCAGAGAGGACCGAGCACAGATACGCAGTATTTT. This codes for CASSQRGPSTDTQYF.

In this sample, this clonotype is medium-sized. The V gene is TRBV29-1, the J gene TRBJ2-3, with D unclear. Trimming removed 4 bases at V and 8 bases at J, with 13 bases between. Looked up from germline, CDR1 is SQVTM and CDR2 is ANQGSEA. The CDR3 consists of 12 residues. DNA of the CDR3: TGCAGCGTTGCGGCTAGGCTCGGTACGCAGTATTTT. This codes for CSVAARLGTQYF.

This clonotype was observed a handful of times. One end of the junction varies from germline; a read error may be responsible. The chain couples TRBV29-1 to TRBJ1-2; 7 bases line up with TRBD1. Germline CDR1 is SQVTM and CDR2 is ANQGSEA. The CDR3 has 11 residues. This chain's CDR3 is CSVRGTANPQF. The CDR3 DNA follows: TGCAGCGTTCGCGGGACAGCCAACCCTCAATTC.

V is TRBV7-2 and J is TRBJ1-1; 9 positions agree with TRBD1. V was clipped by 8 bases and J by 6 bases; unmatched bases: 7. The CDR3 has 13 residues. Germline CDR1 is SGHTA and CDR2 is FQGNSA. In nucleotides, the CDR3 is TGTGCCAGCTCCCGGGACAGGGAGGCTGAAGCTTTCTTT. This codes for CASSRDREAEAFF.

This clonotype was detected only a few times. The chain employs TRBV6-5 and TRBJ2-7, with no clear D. Trimming took 5 bases from V and 0 from J, leaving 11 bases between them. This CDR3 has 14 amino acids. Per germline, CDR1 MNHEY and CDR2 SVGAGI. CDR3 DNA sequence: TGTGCCAGCAGTCTAGTAGGGATCTCCTACGAGCAGTACTTC. Translated: CASSLVGISYEQYF.

This clonotype was seen ten or more times. The chain has TRBV5-1 and TRBJ2-1; D perhaps matches TRBD2 (5 bases). The germline V and J ends were trimmed by 0 bases and 4 bases, with 8 bases remaining between them. Germline V gives CDR1 SGHRS, CDR2 YFSETQ. This CDR3 spans 14 amino acids. CDR3 protein: CASSLDGLYNEQFF. The CDR3 DNA sequence: TGCGCCAGCAGCTTGGACGGACTTTACAATGAGCAGTTCTTC.

The chain is built from TRBV20-1 and TRBJ1-1; the D gene is possibly TRBD1 (5 bases). This CDR3 has 14 amino acids. In germline, CDR1 is DFQATT, CDR2 SNEGSKA (reference sequence). The ends were cut back, 3 bases at V and 8 bases at J, with 19 bases in the middle. The CDR3, as DNA: TGCAGTGCTAGGCCTCAGGCTGGGACTCCGGAAGCTTTCTTT. Translated, it gives CSARPQAGTPEAFF.

This clonotype was counted a few times. V is TRBV20-1 and J is TRBJ2-4, with TRBD1 matching 8 bases. The CDR3 runs 14 residues. The junction had 7 bases not matched to a gene; V was cut back by 3 bases and J by 6 bases. Looked up from germline, CDR1 is DFQATT and CDR2 is SNEGSKA (reference sequence). The CDR3 nucleotides read TGCAGTGCTAGGGCAGGGGGCGGTGGAAACATTCAGTACTTC. Translated, it gives CSARAGGGGNIQYF.

This clonotype was found many times. The chain combines TRBV20-1 with TRBJ2-3; no clear D. Germline loops: CDR1 DFQATT, CDR2 SNEGSKA (reference sequence). V was trimmed by 6 bases and J by 0 bases, leaving 13 bases between them. This CDR3 is 14 amino acids long. The CDR3 DNA sequence: TGCAGTGCAGAGAATCCAGGTAGCACAGATACGCAGTATTTT. Translated: CSAENPGSTDTQYF.

The V and J genes are TRBV5-1 and TRBJ2-3; D may be TRBD1 or TRBD2 (5 bases each). V lost 4 bases, J lost 2 bases, and 20 bases lay in between. Germline V CDR1 and CDR2: SGHRS, YFSETQ. The CDR3 has 17 amino acids. The CDR3 bases are TGCGCCAGCAGCCCGGAAGGTAGGGGACGGATCACAGATACGCAGTATTTT. Translated: CASSPEGRGRITDTQYF.

This clonotype was counted only a few times. The V call is TRBV18, the J call TRBJ2-3; D remains ambiguous. The germline V and J ends were trimmed by 5 bases and 8 bases, with 5 bases remaining between them. CDR1 KGHSH and CDR2 LQKENI come from the germline V gene. There are 10 residues in the CDR3. CDR3 nucleotide sequence: TGTGCCAGCTCAGGCGCTACGCAGTATTTT. This sequence encodes CASSGATQYF. Variable domain in full (rest from reference TRBV18 and TRBJ2-3): NAGVMQNPRHLVRRRGQEARLRCSPMKGHSHVYWYRQLPEEGLKFMVYLQKENIIDESGMPKERFSAEFPKEGPSILRIQQVVRGDSAAYFCASSGATQYFGPGTRLTVL.

This clonotype was observed many times. The J gene is TRBJ2-7, the V gene TRBV6-5, with TRBD1 identical over 9 bases. CDR3 length: 16 amino acids. CDR1 is MNHEY and CDR2 is SVGAGI in the germline V gene. V gave up 2 bases and J gave up 2 bases; unmatched junction bases: 7. The CDR3 DNA follows: TGTGCCAGCAGTTACCAATACCGACAGGGGGCCTACGAGCAGTACTTC. Translation: CASSYQYRQGAYEQYF.

This clonotype was found a few times. The chain is built from TRBV24-1 and TRBJ2-1, with TRBD1 identical over 7 bases. The CDR3 has 13 residues. The germline gives CDR1 KGHDR, CDR2 SFDVKD. V lost 2 bases to trimming and J lost 13 bases; unmatched junction nucleotides: 7. CDR3 sequence: CATSDWQGDSQFF. CDR3 sequence (DNA): TGTGCCACCAGTGATTGGCAAGGGGACAGCCAGTTCTTC.

This chain uses TRBV9 with TRBJ1-4; D not resolved. The CDR3 covers 15 residues. Germline V CDR1 and CDR2: SGDLS, YYNGEE. V was clipped by 0 bases and J by 0 bases, with 6 bases between them. CDR3 coding DNA: TGTGCCAGCAGCGTAGGTGGAACAACTAATGAAAAACTGTTTTTT. Translation gives CASSVGGTTNEKLFF.

The rearrangement uses TRBV6-2 or TRBV6-3 and TRBJ2-7; D tentatively reads TRBD1 or TRBD2 (5 bases each). Germline-derived CDR1 and CDR2 are MNHEY and SVGEGT. The CDR3 runs 13 residues. Between the trimmed V and J ends, which lost 2 bases and 5 bases, there was a span of 10 bases. The CDR3 DNA reads TGTGCCAGCAGTTACGCCAGGGACCACGAGCAGTACTTC. Protein sequence: CASSYARDHEQYF.

This clonotype showed up just a few times. The chain uses TRBV28 and TRBJ2-7; a possible D gene is TRBD1 (6 bases). The germline V gene has CDR1 MDHEN and CDR2 SYDVKM. V lost 7 bases, J lost 6 bases, and 16 bases lay in between. The CDR3 spans 13 residues. The CDR3, as DNA: TGTGCCAGCACTTCCTTTACAGGGAGCGAGCAGTACTTC. The encoded protein is CASTSFTGSEQYF.

This sequence joins TRBV4-2 and TRBJ2-1; unclear D gene. Per the germline V gene, CDR1 is LGHNA and CDR2 is YNFKEQ. V lost 0 bases to trimming and J lost 2 bases, with 5 bases between them. This CDR3 region has 14 residues. CDR3 nucleotides: TGTGCCAGCAGCCAAGACAGCACCTACAATGAGCAGTTCTTC. This sequence encodes CASSQDSTYNEQFF.

There are many counts of this clonotype. The chain is built from TRBV9 and TRBJ1-4; no firm D call. Germline lookup yields CDR1 SGDLS and CDR2 YYNGEE. V was trimmed by 0 bases and J by 7 bases, leaving 10 bases between them. The CDR3 loop spans 14 amino acids. CDR3 sequence: CASSVESVPEKLFF. The CDR3 DNA reads TGTGCCAGCAGCGTAGAAAGTGTACCTGAAAAACTGTTTTTT. The variable domain in full, with the rest retrieved from reference TRBV9 and TRBJ1-4, is DSGVTQTPKHLITATGQRVTLRCSPRSGDLSVYWYQQSLDQGLQFLIQYYNGEERAKGNILERFSAQQFPDLHSELNLSSLELGDSALYFCASSVESVPEKLFFGSGTQLSVL.

This clonotype was detected a few times. The V call is TRBV6-1, the J call TRBJ2-2; unclear D gene. In germline, CDR1 is MNHNS, CDR2 SASEGT. V was pared by 8 bases and J by 7 bases, with 8 bases between. The length of the CDR3 is 11 residues. The CDR3 here is CASFLIGELFF. CDR3 DNA sequence: TGTGCCAGCTTTCTTATCGGGGAGCTGTTTTTT.

This clonotype was observed a handful of times. The chain joins TRBV2 to TRBJ2-5; 10 bases line up with TRBD1. Trimming at V came to 6 bases and at J to 3 bases, leaving 4 bases not matched to a gene. CDR3 length: 14 residues. In germline, CDR1 is SNHLY, CDR2 FYNNEI. For the CDR3, the DNA is TGTGCCAGCAGCCCCGGGACAGGGGAAGAGACCCAGTACTTC. Its protein product is CASSPGTGEETQYF.

The sample holds many counts of this clonotype. The rearrangement joins TRBV28 to TRBJ2-7, with 11 bases that match TRBD2. The germline V gene encodes CDR1 MDHEN and CDR2 SYDVKM. The trim removed 6 bases at V and 3 bases at J, leaving 7 bases unmatched. The CDR3 spans 15 residues. CDR3 protein: CASSSPGTSGYEQYF. CDR3 DNA: TGTGCCAGCAGCAGCCCCGGGACTAGCGGCTACGAGCAGTACTTC.

This clonotype was found many times. This rearrangement joins TRBV20-1 to TRBJ1-1; D is uncertain. The length of the CDR3 is 13 residues. Germline V gene sequence: CDR1 DFQATT, CDR2 SNEGSKA (reference sequence). V lost 3 bases to trimming and J lost 3 bases, with 11 bases between them. CDR3 DNA sequence: TGCAGTGCTAGGAGTGGGGTCGACACTGAAGCTTTCTTT. The encoded protein is CSARSGVDTEAFF.